Listed here are 23 T cell receptor beta chains from one sample, sequenced in a study of T-cell memory formation after mild COVID-19. Using its own MiXCR run on the 5' RACE reads, TCRdb lists one record per CDR3 protein. The repertoire consists of about 360,000 distinct CDR3 sequences, with approximately 15% occurring once and the leading ten covering roughly 22%. Material: PBMCs or a T cell subset sorted from them (not recorded which). The receptors were sampled from a man between 18 and 29 years old who had mild COVID-19 (a few samples of this study predate the infection). Cell type and time point are not known.

Remarks on this clonotype: This could be a read error, since a much larger clone is one nucleotide away. The V gene is TRBV5-1, the J gene TRBJ2-2, with TRBD1 matching over 7 bases. The CDR3 runs 16 residues. Germline assignment: CDR1 SGHRS and CDR2 YFSETQ. CDR3 sequence: CASSLGQGPGAGEPFF. The CDR3 coding sequence is TGCGCCAGCAGCTTGGGACAGGGTCCCGGCGCCGGGGAGCCGTTTTTT.

The table lists this clonotype with a few counts. V usage is TRBV20-1 and J usage is TRBJ2-3, with 16 bases that match TRBD2. The CDR3 consists of 16 residues. The trim removed 3 bases at V and 3 bases at J, leaving 3 bases unmatched. The germline CDR1 and CDR2 sequences are DFQATT and SNEGSKA (reference sequence). CDR3 amino acids: CSASAGLAGGTDTQYF. The CDR3 nucleotides are TGCAGTGCTAGCGCGGGACTAGCGGGGGGGACAGATACGCAGTATTTT.

J is TRBJ1-4 and V is TRBV2; D unresolved. CDR3 size: 12 residues. The germline V and J ends were trimmed by 6 bases and 6 bases, with 8 bases remaining between them. Germline lookup yields CDR1 SNHLY and CDR2 FYNNEI. DNA of the CDR3: TGTGCCAGCAGCCTGCTGTATGAAAAACTGTTTTTT. Amino acids: CASSLLYEKLFF.

The chain has TRBV29-1 and TRBJ1-2, with 9 bases that match TRBD1. CDR1 is SQVTM and CDR2 is ANQGSEA in the germline V gene. The CDR3 runs to 14 residues. V shed 2 bases, J shed 8 bases, and the junction held 9 bases outside the gene matches. In DNA, the CDR3 is TGCAGCGTTGAATCGGGGACAGGGTCGAGGGGCTACACCTTC. This translates into CSVESGTGSRGYTF.

V and J are TRBV12-3 or TRBV12-4 and TRBJ1-2; TRBD1 agrees at 7 bases. V was pared by 5 bases and J by 3 bases, with 6 bases of the junction left unmatched. The CDR3 length is 14 residues. The CDR3 region has the DNA TGTGCCAGCAGTCCGGGACAGACTGACTATGGCTACACCTTC. Translated, it gives CASSPGQTDYGYTF.

The sample holds a few counts of this clonotype. The V and J genes are TRBV7-2 and TRBJ1-6; D remains unclear. The germline CDR1 and CDR2 sequences are SGHTA and FQGNSA. This CDR3 has 13 residues. Trimming shortened V by 7 bases and J by 0 bases, and 4 bases separated the two germline ends. CDR3 region: CASTSSYNSPLHF. In nucleotides, the CDR3 is TGTGCCAGCACCAGCTCCTATAATTCACCCCTCCACTTT.

The rearrangement uses TRBV30 and TRBJ1-1, with 8 bases identical to TRBD1. CDR1 is GTSNPN, CDR2 SVGIG, per germline (reference sequence). This CDR3 has 13 amino acids. After removal of 5 bases from V and 7 bases from J, the junction contained 9 bases not matched to a gene. In DNA, the CDR3 is TGTGCCTGGGAGAAGACAGGGGTGAATGAAGCTTTCTTT. It specifies CAWEKTGVNEAFF.

The V and J genes are TRBV5-1 and TRBJ1-1; 7 bases agree with TRBD1. V trimming: 5 bases; J trimming: 1 base; junction bases outside the gene matches: 8. The germline V gene encodes CDR1 SGHRS and CDR2 YFSETQ. The CDR3 has 15 amino acids. The CDR3 bases are TGCGCCAGCAGTTATACAGGGGCGCCGAACACTGAAGCTTTCTTT. Translation: CASSYTGAPNTEAFF.

V gene TRBV7-6 combines with J gene TRBJ2-5, with 7 bases identical to TRBD1. This CDR3 contains 17 residues. Trimming at V came to 1 base and at J to 4 bases, leaving 12 bases not matched to a gene. Germline V gene lookup returns CDR1 SGHVS and CDR2 FNYEAQ. CDR3 bases: TGTGCCAGCAGCTTAGAGGCGAGACAGGGTATAGGAGAGACCCAGTACTTC. Translation gives CASSLEARQGIGETQYF.

This clonotype was recorded at least ten times. The chain links TRBV7-2 to TRBJ1-5; TRBD1 matches at 7 bases. V was clipped by 6 bases and J by 3 bases; unmatched bases: 5. Germline assignment: CDR1 SGHTA and CDR2 FQGNSA. The CDR3 runs to 14 residues. The DNA of the CDR3 is TGTGCCAGCAGTTCGGACAGGTTCAATCAGCCCCAGCATTTT. Its translation: CASSSDRFNQPQHF.

This clonotype was recorded a few times. The rearrangement joins TRBV4-1 to TRBJ1-5; perhaps TRBD1 as D (6 bases). The CDR3 extends over 15 amino acids. In germline, CDR1 is MGHRA, CDR2 YSYEKL. Trimming pared 2 bases from V and 0 bases from J, leaving 8 bases between. CDR3 amino acids: CASSQNRVSNQPQHF. In nucleotides, the CDR3 is TGCGCCAGCAGCCAAAACAGGGTTAGCAATCAGCCCCAGCATTTT.

The gene calls are TRBV2 and TRBJ2-2; a weak D match, TRBD1 (6 bases). In germline, CDR1 is SNHLY, CDR2 FYNNEI. The CDR3 consists of 14 residues. V lost 5 bases to trimming and J lost 1 base, with 8 bases between them. DNA for the CDR3: TGTGCCAGCAGTAAGACAGGGAACACCGGGGAGCTGTTTTTT. This sequence encodes CASSKTGNTGELFF.

The rearrangement uses TRBV7-6 and TRBJ2-2, with D perhaps given as TRBD1 or TRBD2 (6 bases each). CDR1 and CDR2 from the germline V gene are SGHVS and FNYEAQ. The CDR3 is 16 residues long. The germline V and J ends were trimmed by 5 bases and 6 bases, with 19 bases remaining between them. Here the CDR3 DNA reads TGTGCCAGCAGCGGACGGGGGCCCACAACCTCCGGGGAGCTGTTTTTT. It specifies CASSGRGPTTSGELFF.

This sequence joins TRBV7-2 and TRBJ2-1; 9 bases fit TRBD1. Trimming took 2 bases from V and 6 from J; bases not matched to a gene: 23. The CDR3 is 21 residues long. Germline CDR1 reads SGHTA; CDR2 reads FQGNSA. The CDR3 sequence is CASSLRVWGQGIIRKTNEQFF. The CDR3 coding sequence is TGTGCCAGCAGCTTACGCGTTTGGGGACAGGGCATAATAAGAAAGACCAATGAGCAGTTCTTC.

This clonotype was seen at least ten times. This sequence joins TRBV4-2 and TRBJ2-1; no firm D call. The CDR3 is 13 amino acids. CDR1 is LGHNA and CDR2 is YNFKEQ in the germline V gene. Trimming left V 0 bases short and J 10 bases short, with 10 bases between. CDR3 sequence reads: CASSQDLGREQFF. The CDR3, as DNA: TGTGCCAGCAGCCAAGATCTGGGCAGGGAGCAGTTCTTC.

This clonotype was recorded many times. V gene TRBV7-6 combines with J gene TRBJ1-1; possible D gene TRBD1, 5 bases. Germline loops: CDR1 SGHVS, CDR2 FNYEAQ. The length of the CDR3 is 13 residues. Trimming stripped 5 bases from V and 3 bases from J, with 10 bases between. CDR3 in DNA: TGTGCCAGCAGCCCCGGGACGTACACTGAAGCTTTCTTT. This gives the protein CASSPGTYTEAFF.

This clonotype was seen more than once but under ten times. This sequence joins TRBV10-3 and TRBJ1-5, with a weak D call TRBD1 (5 bases). This CDR3 comprises 13 residues. The V end was cut by 4 bases, the J end by 4 bases, with 8 bases between. Germline V gives CDR1 ENHRY, CDR2 SYGVKD. The CDR3 here is CAISAGGNQPQHF. The CDR3 DNA reads TGTGCCATCAGTGCGGGGGGAAATCAGCCCCAGCATTTT.

In its sample, this clonotype was seen many times. The chain is built from TRBV4-3 and TRBJ2-5; 11 nucleotides agree with TRBD2. The CDR3 runs to 15 residues. The V gene end was trimmed by 3 bases and the J gene end by 1 base; junction bases not matched to a gene: 1. CDR1 is LGHNA, CDR2 YSLEER, per germline. The CDR3 loop is CASSQLAGGQETQYF. The DNA of the CDR3 is TGCGCCAGCAGCCAGCTAGCGGGGGGCCAAGAGACCCAGTACTTC.

This clonotype was detected a few times. The CDR3 DNA follows: TGTGCCAGCAGCTTATACGGGGTCTCTGGAAACACCATATATTTT. Protein: CASSLYGVSGNTIYF. The V and J genes are TRBV7-6 and TRBJ1-3; D gene uncertain. The germline V gene has CDR1 SGHVS and CDR2 FNYEAQ. The V gene lost 2 bases and the J gene lost 0 bases, with 8 bases spanning the gap. The CDR3 runs 15 residues.

This clonotype appeared a few times. The chain links TRBV29-1 to TRBJ2-3, with D perhaps matching TRBD1 (5 bases). V shed 3 bases and J shed 2 bases, with 9 bases lying between them. There are 13 residues in the CDR3. Looked up from germline, CDR1 is SQVTM and CDR2 is ANQGSEA. CDR3 amino acids: CSVEGRATDTQYF. CDR3 nucleotide sequence: TGCAGCGTTGAGGGCAGGGCCACAGATACGCAGTATTTT.

This chain connects TRBV28 to TRBJ1-2; D remains unclear. Germline-derived CDR1 and CDR2 are MDHEN and SYDVKM. CDR3 size: 12 residues. Deletions cut 6 bases from V and 2 bases from J, with 7 bases between. CDR3 DNA sequence: TGTGCCAGCAGCCCCGGGAACTATGGCTACACCTTC. It codes for CASSPGNYGYTF.

This clonotype came up many times. The chain uses TRBV7-3 and TRBJ2-7; 9 nucleotides line up with TRBD1. Germline V gene data show CDR1 as SGHTA and CDR2 as FQGTGA. The CDR3 runs to 13 residues. The J segment lost 4 bases and the V segment lost 5 bases, leaving 3 bases of the junction unmatched. The CDR3 DNA reads as TGTGCCAGCAGCGAAGGGACAGGGTACGAGCAGTACGTC. Translating gives CASSEGTGYEQYV.

The chain couples TRBV6-5 to TRBJ2-7; 9 nucleotides match TRBD2. Germline V CDR1 and CDR2: MNHEY, SVGAGI. CDR3 length: 16 amino acids. The ends lost 0 bases at V and 2 bases at J; junction bases unmatched: 5. The CDR3 DNA sequence: TGTGCCAGCAGTTACTCGGAGCGGGGGGCCACCTACGAGCAGTACTTC. It codes for CASSYSERGATYEQYF.